These 28 T cell receptor beta chains were all obtained from the same sample, sequenced in a study of blood T cell repertoires in COVID-19. The repertoire was sequenced with immunoSEQ multiplex PCR; TCRdb's copy has only in-frame clones and lacks some. Among more than 110,000 clones listed, under 90% were seen once. Sequenced sample: peripheral blood. The receptors shown here come from a human donor in a cohort sampled during active COVID-19.

The V and J genes are TRBV3-1 (or the pseudogene TRBV3-2) and TRBJ1-2; TRBD1 is a possible D gene (5 bases). The CDR3 sequence is 14 residues long. CDR1 is LGHDT and CDR2 is YNNKEL in the germline V gene (reference sequence). V dropped 4 bases and J dropped 2 bases, with 11 bases sitting between them. CDR3 nucleotide sequence: TGTGCCAGCAGCCGGGGGGGTTCCAACTATGGCTACACCTTC. It yields the protein CASSRGGSNYGYTF.

The V call is TRBV11-2, the J call TRBJ1-3, with TRBD1 identical over 7 bases. V was clipped by 1 base and J by 7 bases; unmatched bases: 7. The V gene's germline CDR1 is SGHAT and CDR2 FQNNGV. The CDR3 has 15 residues. Here the CDR3 DNA reads TGTGCCAGCAGCTTAGTAGGGGGCGTGTGGAACACCATATATTTT. Encoded protein: CASSLVGGVWNTIYF. The variable domain in full, completed from reference TRBV11-2 and TRBJ1-3, reads EAGVAQSPRYKIIEKRQSVAFWCNPISGHATLYWYQQILGQGPKLLIQFQNNGVVDDSQLPKDRFSAERLKGVDSTLKIQPAKLEDSAVYLCASSLVGGVWNTIYFGEGSWLTVV.

V gene TRBV5-5 combines with J gene TRBJ1-6; 8 nucleotides agree with TRBD1. The CDR3 has 15 amino acids. Germline V CDR1 and CDR2: SGHKS, YYEKEE (reference sequence). After removal of 4 bases from V and 7 bases from J, the junction contained 7 bases not matched to a gene. This CDR3 is CASSPRQGLNSPLHF. The CDR3 DNA reads TGTGCCAGCAGCCCGCGACAGGGGTTGAATTCACCCCTCCACTTT.

The chain uses TRBV3-1 (or the pseudogene TRBV3-2) and TRBJ1-2, with D possibly TRBD1 on 6 matching bases. The CDR3 runs to 15 residues. Germline V gene lookup returns CDR1 LGHDT and CDR2 YNNKEL (reference sequence). The V gene lost 7 bases and the J gene lost 8 bases, with 23 bases spanning the gap. The CDR3 sequence is CASNQCWTVKEGYTF. The CDR3 bases are TGTGCCAGCAACCAGTGCTGGACAGTCAAGGAAGGCTACACCTTC.

Only a few counts were recorded for this clone. This rearrangement joins TRBV24-1 to TRBJ2-5; unclear D gene. In germline, CDR1 is KGHDR, CDR2 SFDVKD. The CDR3 totals 15 residues. V was pared by 4 bases and J by 2 bases, with 13 bases between. The CDR3 spells CATSEGPSNQETQYF. The DNA for the CDR3 is TGTGCCACCAGTGAGGGTCCTAGTAATCAAGAGACCCAGTACTTC.

This chain uses TRBV12-3 or TRBV12-4 with TRBJ1-1; no clear D. This CDR3 is built from 13 residues. Trimming removed 5 bases from V and 6 bases from J, with 13 bases in between. The CDR3 nucleotides read TGTGCCAGCAGTCCCTCCTTCGGGTCTGAAGCTTTCTTT. Encoded protein: CASSPSFGSEAFF.

The chain has TRBV24-1 and TRBJ2-1, with 8 bases identical to TRBD2. Germline lookup yields CDR1 KGHDR and CDR2 SFDVKD. The CDR3 covers 13 residues. Germline trimming cut 9 bases from V and 7 bases from J; bases unmatched to any gene: 7. CDR3 protein: CATGASGLNEQFF. CDR3 sequence (DNA): TGTGCCACCGGGGCTAGCGGGTTAAATGAGCAGTTCTTC.

This clone was recorded once. The chain couples TRBV25-1 to TRBJ1-2, with D unresolved. The CDR3 runs 13 residues. From germline, CDR1 is MGHDK and CDR2 SYGVNS. Trimming pared 3 bases from V and 4 bases from J, leaving 9 bases between. The CDR3 DNA is TGTGCCAGCAGTGAGAGGGCTGGCTATGGCTACACCTTC. Translation gives CASSERAGYGYTF.

This clone appeared a single time. The gene calls are TRBV19 and TRBJ1-3; D is unclear. The CDR3 sequence is 17 residues long. Trimming removed 2 bases from V and 0 bases from J, with 14 bases in between. Germline V gives CDR1 LNHDA, CDR2 SQIVND (reference sequence). The CDR3 protein is CASSIPPGSGSGNTIYF. Written as DNA, the CDR3 is TGTGCCAGTAGTATACCCCCCGGGAGCGGCTCTGGAAACACCATATATTTT.

The J gene is TRBJ1-3, the V gene TRBV4-2; unclear D gene. The CDR3 has 15 amino acids. Trimming left V 0 bases short and J 0 bases short, with 6 bases between. In germline, CDR1 is LGHNA, CDR2 YNFKEQ. CDR3 loop: CASSQEFSSGNTIYF. As DNA, the CDR3 is TGTGCCAGCAGCCAAGAATTCAGCTCTGGAAACACCATATATTTT.

The V call is TRBV18, the J call TRBJ2-1, with TRBD1 matching over 8 bases. This CDR3 comprises 16 residues. V gave up 1 base and J gave up 9 bases; unmatched junction bases: 11. Looked up from germline, CDR1 is KGHSH and CDR2 is LQKENI. The CDR3 sequence: CASSPRAAGGAGEQFF. The DNA of the CDR3 is TGTGCCAGCTCACCACGGGCGGCAGGGGGCGCGGGTGAGCAGTTCTTC. Filled out from reference TRBV18 and TRBJ2-1, the complete variable domain reads NAGVMQNPRHLVRRRGQEARLRCSPMKGHSHVYWYRQLPEEGLKFMVYLQKENIIDESGMPKERFSAEFPKEGPSILRIQQVVRGDSAAYFCASSPRAAGGAGEQFFGPGTRLTVL.

The DNA for the CDR3 is TGTGCCAGCAGCCCTAGCAGCTCCTACAATGAGCAGTTCTTC. It specifies CASSPSSSYNEQFF. The chain couples TRBV7-7 to TRBJ2-1; possible D gene TRBD2, 5 bases. Germline V gene sequence: CDR1 SSHAT, CDR2 FNYEAQ (reference sequence). CDR3 length equals 14 residues. Trimming left V 5 bases short and J 0 bases short, with 8 bases between. The full variable domain, rest sourced from reference TRBV7-7 and TRBJ2-1, is GAGVSQSPRYKVTKRGQDVTLRCDPISSHATLYWYQQALGQGPEFLTYFNYEAQPDKSGLPSDRFSAERPEGSISTLTIQRTEQRDSAMYRCASSPSSSYNEQFFGPGTRLTVL.

The V call is TRBV4-2, the J call TRBJ2-1; 8 nucleotides align to TRBD2. The CDR3 totals 13 residues. V shed 4 bases, J shed 8 bases, and the junction held 4 bases outside the gene matches. Germline V gene sequence: CDR1 LGHNA, CDR2 YNFKEQ. The CDR3 nucleotides read TGTGCCAGCAGCCTAAGGCGGGGGGATGAGCAGTTCTTC. Residues: CASSLRRGDEQFF.

The chain recombines TRBV6-5 with TRBJ1-2, with 8 bases fitting TRBD1. After removal of 7 bases from V and 8 bases from J, the junction contained 9 bases not matched to a gene. The V gene's germline CDR1 is MNHEY and CDR2 SVGAGI. CDR3 size: 13 residues. The CDR3 sequence: CASTVDRDRGYTF. Written as DNA, the CDR3 is TGTGCCAGCACTGTGGACAGGGATCGCGGCTACACCTTC.

This clone has a single count. The gene calls are TRBV9 and TRBJ1-3, with a tentative D call TRBD1 (6 bases). Germline V gene sequence: CDR1 SGDLS, CDR2 YYNGEE. The CDR3 is 15 amino acids. V dropped 4 bases and J dropped 0 bases, with 11 bases sitting between them. CDR3 amino acids: CASSPRGSSGNTIYF. In nucleotides, the CDR3 is TGTGCCAGCAGCCCCAGGGGAAGCTCTGGAAACACCATATATTTT.

The gene calls are TRBV12-3 or TRBV12-4 and TRBJ2-1; TRBD2 aligns across 8 bases. The CDR3 length is 13 residues. With 6 bases clipped from V and 9 bases from J, the junction kept 7 bases outside the gene matches. The CDR3 DNA sequence: TGTGCCAGCAGCCTTATCGGGGGGGGTGAGCAGTTCTTC. This sequence encodes CASSLIGGGEQFF.

This chain joins TRBV6-6 and TRBJ1-4; 7 bases align to TRBD1. The CDR3 totals 12 residues. With V trimmed by 4 bases and J by 13 bases, 6 bases remained unmatched. The germline CDR1 and CDR2 sequences are MNHNY and SVGAGI (reference sequence). Here the CDR3 DNA reads TGTGCCAGCAGTTTCACAGGGGAAGGACTGTTTTTT. Amino acid sequence: CASSFTGEGLFF.

The CDR3 DNA follows: TGTGCCAGTAGTATAGCCCCGACAGGGATGAGGTGCTACGAGCAGTACGTC. This codes for CASSIAPTGMRCYEQYV. This chain links TRBV19 with TRBJ2-7, with 7 bases identical to TRBD1. CDR1 is LNHDA, CDR2 SQIVND, per germline (reference sequence). Trimming took 1 base from V and 3 from J; bases not matched to a gene: 12. This CDR3 contains 17 residues.

This chain links TRBV6-5 with TRBJ2-2; 8 bases fit TRBD2. The V and J ends lost 7 bases and 5 bases, in that order; junction bases with no gene match: 6. The CDR3 is 14 residues long. From germline, CDR1 is MNHEY and CDR2 SVGAGI. The CDR3, as DNA: TGTGCCAGCACCAGCGGGGGAGGGACCGGGGAGCTGTTTTTT. Translated, it gives CASTSGGGTGELFF.

This chain joins TRBV2 and TRBJ1-5, with a tentative D call TRBD1 (5 bases). The V gene's germline CDR1 is SNHLY and CDR2 FYNNEI. This CDR3 has 14 amino acids. Trimming took 6 bases from V and 7 from J, leaving 16 bases between them. CDR3 in DNA: TGTGCCAGCAGCCTGGGGGGTATTAAGCAGCCCCAGCATTTT. Translating gives CASSLGGIKQPQHF.

V usage is TRBV5-4 and J usage is TRBJ1-3, with D tentatively TRBD1 (5 bases). The germline V gene encodes CDR1 SGHNT and CDR2 YYREEE (reference sequence). Trimming left V 0 bases short and J 2 bases short, with 9 bases between. This CDR3 is 15 amino acids long. This CDR3 reads CASSLGDYTGNTIYF. The DNA for the CDR3 is TGTGCCAGCAGCTTGGGGGACTATACTGGAAACACCATATATTTT. Combining the CDR3 with reference TRBV5-4 and TRBJ1-3 gives the whole variable domain ETGVTQSPTHLIKTRGQQVTLRCSSQSGHNTVSWYQQALGQGPQFIFQYYREEENGRGNFPPRFSGLQFPNYSSELNVNALELDDSALYLCASSLGDYTGNTIYFGEGSWLTVV.

The chain recombines TRBV28 with TRBJ1-2; D unresolved. CDR1 MDHEN and CDR2 SYDVKM come from the germline V gene. Between the trimmed V and J ends, which lost 2 bases and 2 bases, there was a span of 18 bases. CDR3 length: 17 residues. CDR3 sequence (DNA): TGTGCCAGCAGTTTAGGAGGCATCGCGGGCCTAAACTATGGCTACACCTTC. Translating it yields CASSLGGIAGLNYGYTF.

This chain joins TRBV3-1 (or the pseudogene TRBV3-2) and TRBJ1-3; D unclear. Per the germline V gene, CDR1 is LGHDT and CDR2 is YNNKEL (reference sequence). V was trimmed by 3 bases and J by 0 bases, leaving 9 bases between them. The CDR3 is made up of 15 amino acids. CDR3 coding DNA: TGTGCCAGCAGCCAGAGATACGACTCTGGAAACACCATATATTTT. Translation: CASSQRYDSGNTIYF.

V usage is TRBV29-1 and J usage is TRBJ2-1; TRBD2 is a possible D gene (6 bases). Germline-derived CDR1 and CDR2 are SQVTM and ANQGSEA. CDR3 length: 16 residues. Trimming removed 1 base at V and 0 bases at J, with 13 bases between. The CDR3 here is CSVEGNDGSSYNEQFF. CDR3 coding DNA: TGCAGCGTTGAAGGGAATGACGGGAGCTCCTACAATGAGCAGTTCTTC.

The chain joins TRBV5-1 to TRBJ1-1, with D maybe TRBD1 (6 bases). The germline gives CDR1 SGHRS, CDR2 YFSETQ. V lost 1 base, J lost 0 bases, and 7 bases lay in between. This CDR3 contains 14 residues. The CDR3: CASSLWTVNTEAFF. CDR3 nucleotide sequence: TGCGCCAGCAGCTTGTGGACAGTGAACACTGAAGCTTTCTTT. Full variable domain (missing parts from reference TRBV5-1 and TRBJ1-1): KAGVTQTPRYLIKTRGQQVTLSCSPISGHRSVSWYQQTPGQGLQFLFEYFSETQRNKGNFPGRFSGRQFSNSRSEMNVSTLELGDSALYLCASSLWTVNTEAFFGQGTRLTVV.

The chain has TRBV5-6 and TRBJ2-3; maybe TRBD1 (6 bases). V was shortened by 3 bases and J by 5 bases, with 16 bases between the two germline ends. Germline assignment: CDR1 SGHDT and CDR2 YYEEEE. This CDR3 has 15 amino acids. The CDR3, as DNA: TGTGCCAGCAGCTCGGGTAGGGGGATGGAAGATACGCAGTATTTT. Residues: CASSSGRGMEDTQYF.

The rearrangement links TRBV7-6 to TRBJ1-1; no definite D call. Germline V gene sequence: CDR1 SGHVS, CDR2 FNYEAQ. The CDR3 covers 13 residues. V lost 3 bases, J lost 5 bases, and 10 bases lay in between. The CDR3 protein is CASSLRAGTEAFF. CDR3 sequence (DNA): TGTGCCAGCAGCTTGAGGGCCGGAACTGAAGCTTTCTTT.

The chain employs TRBV27 and TRBJ2-7, with 11 bases aligning to TRBD1. The CDR3 length is 15 residues. V lost 6 bases, J lost 2 bases, and 6 bases stayed unmatched. Looked up from germline, CDR1 is MNHEY and CDR2 is SMNVEV (reference sequence). CDR3 residues: CASRPGQGVPYEQYF. CDR3 nucleotides: TGTGCCAGCAGACCGGGACAGGGGGTACCCTACGAGCAGTACTTC.